These T cell receptor beta chains were read from a single sample in a study of Graves' ophthalmopathy and Graves' hyperthyroidism. TCRdb used MiXCR to reprocess the multiplex PCR reads, holding one entry per CDR3 protein. The table lists over 200,000 distinct CDR3 sequences, under 30% of them singletons. The sample consisted of peripheral blood. These receptors came from a man between 45 and 60 years old with Graves' ophthalmopathy. Each CDR3 is given with its conserved first and last residue. The D gene is left open where the match is weak. Size is stated for part of the rows, as once, few or many counts, or as a class when the clone is expanded.

-	TRBJ2-7	TRBV6-2/TRBV6-3	many	CASSPMDSGSYEQYF
-	TRBJ1-2	TRBV28	-	CASGDEGVWYGYTF
-	TRBJ1-1	TRBV28	many	CASRKTGRDTEAFF
TRBD1	TRBJ1-2	TRBV27	many	CASSWAGGGSYGYTF
TRBD1	TRBJ2-5	TRBV12-3/TRBV12-4	many	CASSLHRGQETQYF
-	TRBJ2-7	TRBV28	many	CASSQGRDEQYF
-	TRBJ1-5	TRBV12-3/TRBV12-4	many	CASRMGGGQPQHF
TRBD2	TRBJ2-5	TRBV5-1	many	CASSLGLAVQETQYF
-	TRBJ1-3	TRBV10-3	many	CAISDGARTGNTIYF
-	TRBJ2-7	TRBV10-3	many	CAIKGGSGGQYF
-	TRBJ2-7	TRBV6-1	-	CASSDHDSYEQYF
TRBD2	TRBJ2-5	TRBV29-1	-	CSAAFLAGQETQYF
-	TRBJ1-2	TRBV20-1	-	CSASPDRSYGYTF
-	TRBJ1-2	TRBV6-5	few	CASSYSGAGYTF
-	TRBJ2-2	TRBV30	-	CAWSARTVAGELFF
-	TRBJ2-2	TRBV6-2/TRBV6-3	few	CASSWTNTGELFF
-	TRBJ1-6	TRBV5-8	-	CASSFAGRAPLHF
TRBD1	TRBJ1-5	TRBV5-6	many	CASSLLDREPHF
-	TRBJ2-5	TRBV24-1	many	CATSQTAQETQYF
TRBD2	TRBJ2-7	TRBV10-1	-	CASSASGRAPRHEQYF
-	TRBJ1-5	TRBV6-2/TRBV6-3	-	CASRPYRDDQPQHF
TRBD1	TRBJ2-2	TRBV5-1	-	CASRGTDPSTGELFF
-	TRBJ1-2	TRBV6-4	many	CASSENAGLNYGYTF
TRBD2	TRBJ2-7	TRBV6-5	-	CASSYLTSGNYEQYF
TRBD2	TRBJ2-5	TRBV7-2	many	CASTASGGIGETQYF
TRBD1	TRBJ1-2	TRBV6-2/TRBV6-3	-	CASSRTGDGYGYTF
TRBD1	TRBJ2-7	TRBV28	once	CASSLSRRQGAYEQYF
-	TRBJ2-7	TRBV20-1	-	CSARVGDPAEQYF
-	TRBJ1-1	TRBV12-3/TRBV12-4	-	CASGLDTEAFF
-	TRBJ1-2	TRBV6-5	many	CASSYSLGRNYGYTF
-	TRBJ1-2	TRBV12-5	many	CASGLDLHGYTF
-	TRBJ2-7	TRBV29-1	many	CSVEGRSYEQYF
-	TRBJ2-7	TRBV7-9	many	CASSLGNGDEQYF
TRBD2	TRBJ2-2	TRBV10-1	many	CASTTSGRYTGELFF
-	TRBJ1-3	TRBV7-2	-	CASRVPPGNTIYF
TRBD1	TRBJ1-1	TRBV20-1	many	CSASDRGALGFF
TRBD1	TRBJ1-2	TRBV12-3/TRBV12-4	many	CASSLRQGAFGYTF
TRBD1	TRBJ1-3	TRBV12-3/TRBV12-4	many	CASRPDRAGNTIYF
TRBD1	TRBJ2-7	TRBV6-5	medium-sized	CASSTGTGVDEQYF
TRBD1	TRBJ1-2	TRBV28	few	CASRSMGQGSLNYGYTF
-	TRBJ1-1	TRBV6-2/TRBV6-3	-	CASSLVTGNTEAFF
TRBD1	TRBJ1-2	TRBV12-3/TRBV12-4	-	CASSPGQGEYGYTF
-	TRBJ1-2	TRBV7-2	-	CASSLALLSYGYTF
-	TRBJ1-3	TRBV29-1	many	CSAMGGTGNTIYF
TRBD1	TRBJ1-1	TRBV18	many	CASSPGTGAGTEAFF
-	TRBJ1-6	TRBV11-2	many	CASSLDSVSPLHF
-	TRBJ1-1	TRBV12-3/TRBV12-4	-	CASSGGRYTEAFF
-	TRBJ2-2	TRBV11-2	many	CASTTQSYRPNTGELFF
-	TRBJ1-1	TRBV6-1	-	CASSELVSGTEAFF
-	TRBJ2-5	TRBV2	-	CASSGGLGQGETQYF
-	TRBJ1-5	TRBV12-3/TRBV12-4	once	CASSMGRLYQPQHF
-	TRBJ1-6	TRBV7-2	-	CASSLAAGTVLHF
-	TRBJ2-7	TRBV7-6	-	CASSLVPAYEQYF
-	TRBJ1-2	TRBV29-1	many	CSVESTGSNYGYTF
-	TRBJ2-5	TRBV25-1	many	CASQRGSQETQYF
-	TRBJ2-2	TRBV6-2/TRBV6-3	few	CASSYRTDNTGELFF
-	TRBJ2-5	TRBV6-1	-	CASRMRTLMETQYF